This TCR beta chain is drawn from a study of CD8+ T cells in alopecia areata. In the study overall: It was 6 to 18 months of tofacitinib, and then there were 6 months off drug. Study-wide results and caveats: Tofacitinib produced a significant decrease in scalp clonality and in expanded CD8+ clones among the top 100.

Stated treatment: oral pan-JAK inhibitor, 5-10 mg twice daily. This clone was observed a handful of times. The antigen is not known. Extracted from the samples, RNA was reverse transcribed into cDNA to serve as the sequencing template. TCRdb keeps only in-frame clones here, not all; method: immunoSEQ multiplex PCR. Among some 220,000 clones listed, about 57% were seen once. Germline lookup yields CDR1 SQVTM and CDR2 ANQGSEA. Deletions cut 5 bases from V and 7 bases from J, with 14 bases between. This CDR3 is built from 12 residues. This receptor was obtained from a human donor with alopecia areata. The chain has TRBV29-1 and TRBJ1-1; D may be TRBD1 (5 bases). Sequencing was performed on CD4+ T cells sorted from blood, taken at week 4, from a patient treated with tofacitinib. The CDR3 DNA follows: TGCAGCGTTTCCCCCGGTAGGGGTGAAGCTTTCTTT. Protein product: CSVSPGRGEAFF.